This T cell receptor beta chain came from a study of cytomegalovirus exposure and HLA in healthy donors. Study-level information: Approximately 170 million T cells yielded 117 million unique TCR beta sequences in earlier analysis. Whole-study findings and limits: It was reported in a later analysis that an Asian-associated ancestry cluster showed fewer N-insertions than the roughly 710-donor mean. It was assumed in the presence/absence analyses that sequencing depth was roughly uniform across donors.

This clone was seen more than once but under ten times. The antigen is not known. Germline V gives CDR1 MGHRA, CDR2 YSYEKL. CDR3 length: 13 residues. V was clipped by 1 base and J by 8 bases, with 9 bases between them. The PCR contained 60 Vbeta and 13 Jbeta primers. Data came from immunoSEQ multiplex PCR; TCRdb stores just in-frame clones and leaves some out. The sample records under 120,000 clones, about 68% being singletons. Sequencing used PBMCs. This clonotype was sampled from a man younger than 45 in good health and CMV-seropositive. The rearrangement uses TRBV4-1 and TRBJ1-5, with D tentatively TRBD1 (5 bases). The CDR3 reads CASSQGQFEPQHF. The CDR3, as DNA: TGCGCCAGCAGCCAAGGACAGTTCGAGCCCCAGCATTTT.